The subject of this entry is one TCR beta chain. The V gene's germline CDR1 is SGHRS and CDR2 YFSETQ. The length of the CDR3 is 15 residues. V was pared by 3 bases and J by 5 bases, with 17 bases between. This entry belongs to a study of blood T cell repertoires in COVID-19. Study overall: The origin of the acute and convalescent COVID-19 samples was the United States, Italy and Spain. Nucleic acid was either cDNA or gDNA, and it came from T cells, B-cell-depleted T cells, or PBMCs.

The authors' processing: Amplifying reference gene primers gave estimates of nucleated cell counts. The table came from immunoSEQ multiplex PCR; TCRdb's copy has only in-frame clones and leaves some out. The DNA gave D and trimming, while V, J and clone size come from that table. The sample contains around 200,000 clones, approximately 85% of which appear only once. The rearrangement uses TRBV5-1 and TRBJ2-5, with D perhaps matching TRBD2 (6 bases). Sequenced input: peripheral blood. This receptor was taken from a man between 60 and 70 years old with acute or convalescent COVID-19. The CDR3 region is CASSSGSHQSETQYF. In DNA form, the CDR3 reads TGCGCCAGCAGCTCCGGGAGTCACCAGTCGGAGACCCAGTACTTC.